The clone carrying this TCR beta chain was counted between two and nine times. The antigen is not known. Germline lookup yields CDR1 WNHNN and CDR2 SYGVQD (reference sequence). Trimming stripped 6 bases from V and 6 bases from J, with 11 bases between. This CDR3 has 13 amino acids. The sample is drawn from a study of CD8+CD57+ T cells in acquired aplastic anemia. Background on the study: Sorted CD4+ and CD8+ cells gave an average of about 3 ug of DNA. Findings and caveats of the study: Patients were compared with controls for CD8+ Simpson's diversity, and no significant difference emerged.

The use of genomic DNA as template underpinned the TCR beta VDJ and CDR3 profiling. TCRdb recomputed calls from the reads with MiXCR, one row per CDR3 protein. The data contain 150,000 or so distinct CDR3 sequences, just over 50% of them seen just once; the ten biggest clones take up 12%. By flow cytometry, patients selected for sequencing had shown an expansion of CD8+CD57+ cells. Severe acquired aplastic anemia was present in all patients. None of the patients had been given any therapy when their blood was sampled. The chain has TRBV10-1 and TRBJ2-2; D not resolved. This clonotype was obtained from a human donor with aplastic anemia. The sequencing sample was made of sorted CD4+, CD8+, or CD8+CD57+ T cells (not recorded which) from PBMCs. The CDR3 spells CASSASLPGELFF. The CDR3 region has the DNA TGCGCCAGCAGCGCTAGTCTCCCCGGGGAGCTGTTTTTT.